These 27 T cell receptor beta chains were sequenced from one sample in a study of T cells in women clearing cervical HPV infection. Produced via immunoSEQ multiplex PCR; TCRdb's table is partial and in-frame only. Seen in this sample are 31,000 or so clones; the ten most common clones hold 4.3%. The specimen was blood buffy coat. These receptors all come from a woman aged 18 to 75 with a cervical HPV16 infection that either progressed to CIN3+ or cleared (not recorded which).

Concerning this clone itself: The read ends 3 residues before the CDR3 terminus; that terminus is restored from the germline J gene. The genes are TRBV20-1 and TRBJ2-1; tentatively, D is TRBD1 or TRBD2 (7 bases each). This CDR3 comprises 14 residues. Deletions cut 3 bases from V and 7 bases from J, with 16 bases between. Per the germline V gene, CDR1 is DFQATT and CDR2 is SNEGSKA (reference sequence). The CDR3 here is CSASGGRGLNEQFF. The DNA read from the CDR3 is TGCAGTGCTAGTGGTGGGAGGGGGCTAAATGAG.

About this clone: The observed sequence ends 3 residues before the CDR3 terminus, with the missing tail filled in from the germline J gene. The rearrangement links TRBV7-2 to TRBJ2-7; perhaps TRBD1 as D (6 bases). CDR1 and CDR2 (germline): SGHTA, FQGNSA. The CDR3 totals 14 residues. V gave up 1 base and J gave up 2 bases, with 9 bases separating them. Incomplete CDR3 DNA: TGTGCCAGCAGCTTAGGACAGGCGGCCTACGAG. Translating gives CASSLGQAAYE. The entire CDR3 is CASSLGQAAYEQYF.

The sequenced CDR3 bases are TGTGCCAGCAGCTTGGAGGGGGCGCGGAAGGAAAAG. Encoded protein: CASSLEGARKEK. The complete CDR3 reads CASSLEGARKEKLFF. The chain couples TRBV5-6 to TRBJ2-2; 7 bases are a match to TRBD1. The read stops 3 residues short of the end of the CDR3; the missing end is completed from the germline J gene. Germline lookup yields CDR1 SGHDT and CDR2 YYEEEE. The CDR3 is 15 residues long.

CDR3 region: CASTGLPGTGELFF. Incomplete CDR3 DNA: TGTGCCTCGACAGGGCTCCCGGGCACCGGGGAG. This chain connects TRBV30 to TRBJ2-2; TRBD1 agrees at 7 bases. The read terminates 3 residues before the CDR3 end, so the remaining end is supplied by the germline J gene. The CDR3 totals 14 residues. V gave up 7 bases and J gave up 4 bases; unmatched junction bases: 9. Germline V lookup: CDR1 GTSNPN, CDR2 SVGIG (reference sequence).

Details on this clone: The sequenced fragment ends 3 residues before the CDR3 boundary, so the rest is inferred from the germline J gene. J is TRBJ1-1 and V is TRBV7-2; D possibly corresponds to TRBD1 (5 bases). Germline V lookup: CDR1 SGHTA, CDR2 FQGNSA. The germline V and J ends were trimmed by 3 bases and 1 base, with 6 bases remaining between them. The CDR3 length is 13 residues. The sequenced part of the CDR3 DNA is TGTGCCAGCAGCTTCCAGGGGAACACTGAA. Translating it yields CASSFQGNTE. Given in full, the CDR3 is CASSFQGNTEAFF.

On this clone: The CDR3 goes on 3 residues after the read ends, and that part is filled in from the germline J gene. This rearrangement joins TRBV18 to TRBJ2-4, with TRBD1 as a possible D gene (5 bases). Germline CDR1 KGHSH, CDR2 LQKENI. CDR3 length: 14 residues. CDR3 DNA (partial): TGTGCCAGCTCAGCGACAAACAGGCACTATGGT. Its translation is CASSATNRHYG. The whole CDR3 reads CASSATNRHYGQYF.

Points on this clone: The read comes to an end 3 residues before the CDR3 does, leaving the germline J gene to fill in the end. This chain links TRBV7-9 with TRBJ2-4; D not certain. Germline V gene lookup returns CDR1 SEHNR and CDR2 FQNEAQ (reference sequence). The CDR3 length is 14 residues. This CDR3 reads CASSYFDQADGQYF. The part of the CDR3 DNA that was read is TGTGCCAGCAGCTATTTCGATCAGGCAGATGGT.

Comment on this clone: From the germline J gene comes the end of the CDR3, since the read stops 3 residues before it. The V gene is TRBV6-2 or TRBV6-3, the J gene TRBJ2-3; 12 bases align to TRBD2. Per germline, CDR1 MNHEY and CDR2 SVGEGT. The CDR3 runs 16 residues. The J segment lost 1 base and the V segment lost 5 bases, leaving 4 bases of the junction unmatched. The CDR3 here is CASSLRTSGGTDTQYF. Incomplete CDR3 DNA: TGTGCCAGCAGTCTCCGGACTAGCGGGGGCACAGATACG.

Points on this clone: Read sequence stops 3 residues before the CDR3 end, and the germline J gene provides the missing end. The rearrangement links TRBV19 to TRBJ1-5; a possible D gene is TRBD1 (6 bases). The CDR3 consists of 16 residues. CDR1 and CDR2 (germline): LNHDA, SQIVND (reference sequence). The part of the CDR3 DNA that was read is TGTGCCGCCTCTCGCCGCTTCAGTAGTAGGGGGAGTCCC. It is translated as CAASRRFSSRGSP. The full CDR3 reads CAASRRFSSRGSPQHF.

A remark on this clone: The read ends 3 residues shy of where the CDR3 ends; the end is completed using the germline J gene. The V and J genes are TRBV5-1 and TRBJ2-7, with 7 bases lining up with TRBD2. CDR1 and CDR2 from the germline V gene are SGHRS and YFSETQ. Trimming cost V 0 bases and J 0 bases; bases outside gene matches: 3. The CDR3 is 15 residues long. The sequenced CDR3 bases are TGCGCCAGCAGCTTGGTAGGGACTATCTCCTACGAG. It encodes CASSLVGTISYE. The complete CDR3 reads CASSLVGTISYEQYF.

On this clone itself: The observed sequence ends 3 residues before the CDR3 terminus, with the missing tail filled in from the germline J gene. This chain connects TRBV15 to TRBJ2-2, with D unclear. Germline V gives CDR1 LNHNV, CDR2 YYDKDF (reference sequence). This CDR3 has 13 amino acids. CDR3 DNA, as far as it was read: TGTGCCACCAGCAGAGATCAAGGTGAAAAG. This codes for CATSRDQGEK. The CDR3 as a whole reads CATSRDQGEKLFF. The full variable domain, completed using reference TRBV15 and TRBJ2-2, is DAMVIQNPRYQVTQFGKPVTLSCSQTLNHNVMYWYQQKSSQAPKLLFHYYDKDFNNEADTPDNFQSRRPNTSFCFLDIRSPGLGDTAMYLCATSRDQGEKLFFGEGSRLTVL.

Note on this clone: The read falls 3 residues short of the CDR3 end, and the missing part is taken from the germline J gene. The V and J genes are TRBV20-1 and TRBJ1-6, with D maybe TRBD1 (5 bases). This CDR3 has 15 residues. Germline V gene data show CDR1 as DFQATT and CDR2 as SNEGSKA (reference sequence). Trimming pared 3 bases from V and 7 bases from J, leaving 16 bases between. The CDR3: CSASIAAGRNSPLHF. Incomplete CDR3 DNA: TGCAGTGCTAGCATCGCGGCAGGGAGGAATTCACCC.

CDR3: CATQEAGPMEETQYF. The part of the CDR3 DNA that was read is TGTGCCACCCAAGAGGCAGGGCCGATGGAAGAGACC. J is TRBJ2-5 and V is TRBV24-1; a possible D gene is TRBD1 (5 bases). With the read ending 3 residues before the CDR3 end, the germline J gene is used to fill in that end. Trimming shortened V by 9 bases and J by 3 bases, and 19 bases separated the two germline ends. CDR1 is KGHDR, CDR2 SFDVKD, per germline. There are 15 residues in the CDR3.

A note on this clone: Read data end 3 residues before the CDR3 end; the end is taken from the germline J gene. V gene TRBV10-3 combines with J gene TRBJ1-5; D is unclear. Germline V gene sequence: CDR1 ENHRY, CDR2 SYGVKD. The CDR3 covers 13 residues. Trimming took 6 bases from V and 1 from J, leaving 7 bases between them. This CDR3 reads CAISLMSNQPQHF. The DNA read from the CDR3 is TGTGCCATCAGCCTAATGAGCAATCAGCCC.

Remarks on this clone: The read ends 3 residues early relative to the CDR3; the germline J gene fills the gap. The chain has TRBV7-3 and TRBJ2-1, with 8 bases matching TRBD2. V shed 5 bases, J shed 9 bases, and the junction held 9 bases outside the gene matches. There are 14 residues in the CDR3. Germline lookup yields CDR1 SGHTA and CDR2 FQGTGA. The covered CDR3 bases are TGTGCCAGCAGCCCCCGAGGGACTAGTAGTGAG. It encodes CASSPRGTSSE. The full CDR3 protein is CASSPRGTSSEQFF.

In the case of this clone: The read finishes 3 residues shy of the CDR3 end, and the germline J gene is used to complete it. V is TRBV18 and J is TRBJ1-1, with a possible D match to TRBD1 (6 bases). Germline lookup yields CDR1 KGHSH and CDR2 LQKENI. Trimming pared 3 bases from V and 7 bases from J, leaving 12 bases between. This CDR3 region has 13 residues. CDR3 in amino acids: CASSPEGGGEAFF. The part of the CDR3 DNA that was read is TGTGCCAGCTCACCTGAAGGGGGTGGTGAA.

As for this clone: The DNA ends 3 residues before the CDR3 does, and the rest of the CDR3 is filled in from the germline J gene. The J gene is TRBJ2-3, the V gene TRBV5-1; 12 bases fit TRBD2. The CDR3 contains 17 residues. J gave up 5 bases and V 1 base, and 8 bases lay outside the gene matches. Germline assignment: CDR1 SGHRS and CDR2 YFSETQ. The CDR3 protein is CASSLFRLAGGQDTQYF. CDR3 DNA (partial): TGCGCCAGCAGCTTGTTCAGGCTAGCGGGAGGGCAAGATACG.

On this clone itself: With the read ending 3 residues before the CDR3 end, the germline J gene is used to fill in that end. The rearrangement joins TRBV13 to TRBJ2-1, with D perhaps matching TRBD2 (5 bases). The CDR3 totals 14 residues. The V and J ends lost 6 bases and 6 bases respectively, with 15 bases between them. Germline CDR1 is PRHDT and CDR2 is FYEKMQ (reference sequence). CDR3 DNA, as far as it was read: TGTGCCAGCAGGGCCACGAAGAGCGGCAATGAG. Translation: CASRATKSGNE. In full, the CDR3 is CASRATKSGNEQFF. The full variable domain, in which reference TRBV13 and TRBJ2-1 provide the parts outside the CDR3, is AAGVIQSPRHLIKEKRETATLKCYPIPRHDTVYWYQQGPGQDPQFLISFYEKMQSDKGSIPDRFSAQQFSDYHSELNMSSLELGDSALYFCASRATKSGNEQFFGPGTRLTVL.

As to this clone: Read sequence stops 3 residues before the CDR3 end, and the germline J gene provides the missing end. The same CDR3 is also encoded by other DNA sequences in this sample. V gene TRBV7-2 combines with J gene TRBJ1-3; TRBD1 agrees at 7 bases. Germline CDR1 SGHTA, CDR2 FQGNSA. V lost 10 bases and J lost 1; bases outside the gene matches: 7. The CDR3 has 14 residues. The sequenced CDR3 bases are TGTGCCACCAAGACAGGGTTGTCTGGAAACACC. Its translation is CATKTGLSGNT. The CDR3 in its entirety is CATKTGLSGNTIYF.

As to this clone: The read falls 3 residues short of the CDR3 end, and the missing part is taken from the germline J gene. The V and J genes are TRBV5-1 and TRBJ2-7, with TRBD1 identical over 8 bases. Germline CDR1 SGHRS, CDR2 YFSETQ. V was pared by 2 bases and J by 3 bases, with 4 bases of the junction left unmatched. This CDR3 has 14 residues. Here the CDR3 reads CASSFTGGIYEQYF. The CDR3 bases that were read are TGCGCCAGCAGCTTTACAGGGGGGATCTACGAG.

As concerns this clone: The sequence runs out 3 residues before the end of the CDR3; the remainder is reconstructed from the germline J gene. The chain is built from TRBV19 and TRBJ1-2; 8 positions agree with TRBD1. The CDR3 runs 14 residues. In germline, CDR1 is LNHDA, CDR2 SQIVND (reference sequence). The CDR3 protein is CASSPGQGARGYTF. CDR3 DNA, as far as it was read: TGTGCCAGTAGTCCCGGACAGGGCGCCAGAGGC.

In the case of this clone: One end of the junction does not line up with germline, which may come from a read error. Read data end 3 residues before the CDR3 end; the end is taken from the germline J gene. The rearrangement joins TRBV4-2 to TRBJ1-6, with a tentative D call TRBD1 (6 bases). The CDR3 covers 15 residues. CDR1 is LGHNA and CDR2 is YNFKEQ in the germline V gene. Incomplete CDR3 DNA: TGCGCCAGCAGCCAAGATGAAGGGGGAGTATTCCCC. It translates to CASSQDEGGVFP. The entire CDR3 reads CASSQDEGGVFPLHF.

Remarks on this clone: The read terminates 3 residues ahead of where the CDR3 ends, so the germline J gene completes it. The V gene is TRBV14, the J gene TRBJ2-2; D gene ambiguous. This CDR3 is built from 12 residues. Germline V CDR1 and CDR2: SGHDN, FVKESK. The CDR3: CASSPAVSPLFF. CDR3 bases read: TGTGCCAGCAGCCCGGCGGTTTCACCG.

Concerning this clone itself: The observed sequence ends 3 residues before the CDR3 terminus, with the missing tail filled in from the germline J gene. V usage is TRBV20-1 and J usage is TRBJ2-5, with D tentatively TRBD2 (6 bases). There are 15 residues in the CDR3. V was shortened by 2 bases and J by 7 bases, with 20 bases between the two germline ends. Germline V gives CDR1 DFQATT, CDR2 SNEGSKA (reference sequence). CDR3 DNA, as far as it was read: TGCAGTGCTAGATGGGACTCCAGCCGGCGGGGGACC. This gives the protein CSARWDSSRRGT. The full CDR3 protein is CSARWDSSRRGTQYF.

Worth noting for this clone: The sequence runs out 3 residues before the end of the CDR3; the remainder is reconstructed from the germline J gene. The chain links TRBV5-6 to TRBJ1-5; no firm D call. Deletions cut 4 bases from V and 3 bases from J, with 14 bases between. CDR3 length: 15 residues. Germline V gene sequence: CDR1 SGHDT, CDR2 YYEEEE. This CDR3 is CASSRGGIVNQPQHF. The CDR3 bases that were read are TGTGCCAGCAGCCGTGGCGGGATCGTCAATCAGCCC. Filled out from reference TRBV5-6 and TRBJ1-5, the complete variable domain reads DAGVTQSPTHLIKTRGQQVTLRCSPKSGHDTVSWYQQALGQGPQFIFQYYEEEERQRGNFPDRFSGHQFPNYSSELNVNALLLGDSALYLCASSRGGIVNQPQHFGDGTRLSIL.

CDR3 residues: CASSLYEGAGYTF. Incomplete CDR3 DNA: TGTGCCAGCAGCTTATACGAGGGGGCCGGC. V and J are TRBV11-2 and TRBJ1-2; TRBD1 agrees at 7 bases. From the germline J gene comes the end of the CDR3, since the read stops 3 residues before it. The CDR3 runs to 13 residues. The germline gives CDR1 SGHAT, CDR2 FQNNGV.

As to this clone: Read sequence stops 3 residues before the CDR3 end, and the germline J gene provides the missing end. The chain uses TRBV20-1 and TRBJ1-6, with 7 positions matching TRBD1. Germline values: CDR1 DFQATT, CDR2 SNEGSKA (reference sequence). The CDR3 covers 17 residues. The V and J ends lost 3 bases and 7 bases, in that order; junction bases with no gene match: 15. The covered CDR3 bases are TGCAGTGCTAGGGTATTTGCAGGGGGAAGTTACAATTCACCC. This translates into CSARVFAGGSYNSP. The CDR3, in full, reads CSARVFAGGSYNSPLHF.